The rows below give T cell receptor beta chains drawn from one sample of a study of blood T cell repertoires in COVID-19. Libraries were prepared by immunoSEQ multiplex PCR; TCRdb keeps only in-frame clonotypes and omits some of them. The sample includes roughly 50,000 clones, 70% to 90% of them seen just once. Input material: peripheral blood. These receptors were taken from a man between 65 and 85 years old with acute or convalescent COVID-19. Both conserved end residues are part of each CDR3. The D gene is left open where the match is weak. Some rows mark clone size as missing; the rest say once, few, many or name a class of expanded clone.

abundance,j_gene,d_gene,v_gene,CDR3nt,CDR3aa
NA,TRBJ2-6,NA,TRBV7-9,TGTGCCAGCAGCACCTTAACAGGGTCGGGGGCCAACGTCCTGACTTTC,CASSTLTGSGANVLTF
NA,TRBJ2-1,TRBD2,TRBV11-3,TGTGCCAGCAGCTTAACCCCGACTAGCGGGGGTGGCTACAATGAGCAGTTCTTC,CASSLTPTSGGGYNEQFF
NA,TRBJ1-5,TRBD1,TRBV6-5,TGTGCCAGCATTCAGGACAGGGTACGAAATCAGCCCCAGCATTTT,CASIQDRVRNQPQHF
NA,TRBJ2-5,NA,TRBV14,TGTGCCAGCAGCTCACTGTCTTCAGGGGTCAGGTCGGCAAAGACCCAGTACTTC,CASSSLSSGVRSAKTQYF
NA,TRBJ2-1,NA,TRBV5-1,TGCGCCAGCAGCCCCTTCAGCGTTAATGAGCAGTTCTTC,CASSPFSVNEQFF
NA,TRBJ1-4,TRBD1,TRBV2,TGTGCCAGCAGTGACAGGACAGGGGGCGGGAAACTGTTTTTT,CASSDRTGGGKLFF
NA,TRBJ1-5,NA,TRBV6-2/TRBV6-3,TGTGCCAGCAGTTACTCGGGGGGGAGGCAGCCCCAGCATTTT,CASSYSGGRQPQHF
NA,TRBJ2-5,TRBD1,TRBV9,TGTGCCAGCAGCGTATCCAGGGGGACAGGGGAGACCCAGTACTTC,CASSVSRGTGETQYF
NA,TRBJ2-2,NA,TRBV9,TGTGCCAGCAGCGACAACAGGGTGGGCGGGGAGCTGTTTTTT,CASSDNRVGGELFF
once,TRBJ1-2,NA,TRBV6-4,TGTGCCAGCAGTGACTCGAGAGAAGTGAGCTATGGCTACACCTTC,CASSDSREVSYGYTF
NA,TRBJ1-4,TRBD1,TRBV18,TGTGCCAGCTCAAGGGACAGTGAAAAACTGTTTTTT,CASSRDSEKLFF
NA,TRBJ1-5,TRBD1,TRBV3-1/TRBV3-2,TGTGCCAGCAGCCCGTGGGACAGAGATGAACAGCCCCAGCATTTT,CASSPWDRDEQPQHF
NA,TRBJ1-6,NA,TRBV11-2,TGTGCCAGCAGCGCCCTTAGATCGGGGAGCTCCTATAATTCACCCCTCCACTTT,CASSALRSGSSYNSPLHF
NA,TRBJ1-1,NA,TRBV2,TGTGCCAGCAGTGAACAGGGAAGGGTGAACACTGAAGCTTTCTTT,CASSEQGRVNTEAFF
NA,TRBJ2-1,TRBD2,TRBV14,TGTGCCAGCAGCCCATCGACTAGCGGGGCCCCCGGGTTCTTC,CASSPSTSGAPGFF
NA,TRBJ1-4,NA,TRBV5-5,TGTGCCAGCAGCTCTGGGGAGGCTAATGAAAAACTGTTTTTT,CASSSGEANEKLFF
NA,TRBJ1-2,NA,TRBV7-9,TGTGCCAGCAGCTTAGAACAGTCTTCCGCTGGCTACACCTTC,CASSLEQSSAGYTF
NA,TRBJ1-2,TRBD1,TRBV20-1,TGCAGTGCTACTGACAGGGGGCTTGGCTACACCTTC,CSATDRGLGYTF
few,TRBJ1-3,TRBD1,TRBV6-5,TGTGCCAGCCGGGGACAGTTGAGCTCTGGAAACACCATATATTTT,CASRGQLSSGNTIYF
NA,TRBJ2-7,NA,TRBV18,TGTGCCAGCTCACCTCGACAGGACAGCTACGAGCAGTACTTC,CASSPRQDSYEQYF
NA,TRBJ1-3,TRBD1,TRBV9,TGTGCCAGCAGCGGAGGACAGGGTAGGGGAAACACCATATATTTT,CASSGGQGRGNTIYF
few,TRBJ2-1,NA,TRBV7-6,TGTGCCAGCAGCTTAGTGGGACTCTACAATGAGCAGTTCTTC,CASSLVGLYNEQFF
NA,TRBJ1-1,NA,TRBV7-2,TGTGCCAGCAGCTTATTGGGCGGGGGAGGTACTGAAGCTTTCTTT,CASSLLGGGGTEAFF
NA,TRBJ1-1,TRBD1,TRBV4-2,TGTGCCAGCAGCCAAGAGCTTATTCGGGACAGGGGGTGGGTTGAAGCTTTCTTT,CASSQELIRDRGWVEAFF
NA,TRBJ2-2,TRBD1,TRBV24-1,TGTGCCACCAGTGATTTGGGACAGGGGAACACCGGGGAGCTGTTTTTT,CATSDLGQGNTGELFF
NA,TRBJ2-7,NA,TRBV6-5,TGTGCCAGCAGTTTCAGGGTGGGGGAGCAGTACTTC,CASSFRVGEQYF
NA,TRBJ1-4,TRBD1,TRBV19,TGTGCCAGTGGCCCAGGGACAGGGGCTTCTAATGAAAAACTGTTTTTT,CASGPGTGASNEKLFF
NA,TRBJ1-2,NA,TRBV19,TGTGCCAGTAGTAGAGGGACTGAATTCTATGGCTACACCTTC,CASSRGTEFYGYTF
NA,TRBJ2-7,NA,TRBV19,TGTGCCAGTAGTATAGCTTGGACGGGATACTACGAGCAGTACTTC,CASSIAWTGYYEQYF
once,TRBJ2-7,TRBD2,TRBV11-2,TGTGCCAGCAGCTCAGGTCGAGCGGGGATCTCCTACGAGCAGTACTTC,CASSSGRAGISYEQYF
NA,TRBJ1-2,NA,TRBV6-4,TGTGCCAGCAGGAGGGAGTTGACGGGGAACTATGGCTACACCTTC,CASRRELTGNYGYTF
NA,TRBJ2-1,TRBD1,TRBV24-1,TGTGCCACCAGTGAGCCCTCCAGGGGGCAGGACGAGCAGTTCTTC,CATSEPSRGQDEQFF
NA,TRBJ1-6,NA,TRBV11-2,TGTGCCAGCAGCCTACTGAATTCACCCCTCCACTTT,CASSLLNSPLHF
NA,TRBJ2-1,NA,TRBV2,TGTGCCAGCAGTGAGGACAGATACAATGAGCAGTTCTTC,CASSEDRYNEQFF
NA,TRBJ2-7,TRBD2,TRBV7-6,TGTGCCAGCAGCTCGGGGACTAGCGGAATCTCCTACGAGCAGTACTTC,CASSSGTSGISYEQYF
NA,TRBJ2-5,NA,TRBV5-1,TGCGCCAGCAGCCCCCGACCCCCGGAGGTCCGTGAGACCCAGTACTTC,CASSPRPPEVRETQYF
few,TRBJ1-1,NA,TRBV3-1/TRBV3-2,TGTGCCAGCAGGTTCTCCTATGTTGACACTGAAGCTTTCTTT,CASRFSYVDTEAFF
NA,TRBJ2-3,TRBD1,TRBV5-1,TGCGCCAGCAGGCGGACAGGGGGCGCAGATACGCAGTATTTT,CASRRTGGADTQYF
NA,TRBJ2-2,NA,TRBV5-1,TGCGCCAGCGCGGGGGCAACGAACACCGGGGAGCTGTTTTTT,CASAGATNTGELFF
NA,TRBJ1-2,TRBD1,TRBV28,TGTGCCAGCAGTTCCGGGACAGGGAATCTTGGCTACACCTTC,CASSSGTGNLGYTF
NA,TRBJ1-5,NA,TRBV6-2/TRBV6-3,TGTGCCAGCAGTTCTACAGGTCGTAGCAATCAGCCCCAGCATTTT,CASSSTGRSNQPQHF
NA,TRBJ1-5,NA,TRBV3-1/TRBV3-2,TGTGCCAGCAGCCAAGGGGTTGAAGGGGTCTATAGCAATCAGCCCCAGCATTTT,CASSQGVEGVYSNQPQHF
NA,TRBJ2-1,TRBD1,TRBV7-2,TGTGCCAGCAGCCTGAAGATGGACAGGGGCGCGTCTGAGCAGTTCTTC,CASSLKMDRGASEQFF
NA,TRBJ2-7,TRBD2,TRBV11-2,TGTGCCAGCAGCCCATTGGCGGGGGGTCTGGGCGAGCAGTACTTC,CASSPLAGGLGEQYF
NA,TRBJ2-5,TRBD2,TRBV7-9,TGTGCCAGCAGCTTATGGGCGGGAGGCATTGGGAAGACCCAGTACTTC,CASSLWAGGIGKTQYF
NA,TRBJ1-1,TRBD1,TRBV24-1,TGTGCCACCAGTGATTTGTGGGACAGAGAAGCTTTCTTT,CATSDLWDREAFF
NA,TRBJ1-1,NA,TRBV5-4,TGTGCCAGCAGCTTGGACAGTCAGGCTGAAGCTTTCTTT,CASSLDSQAEAFF
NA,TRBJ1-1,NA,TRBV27,TGTGCCAGCAGCTCGCCATCTCGAGGGGGATGGAGCACTGAAGCTTTCTTT,CASSSPSRGGWSTEAFF
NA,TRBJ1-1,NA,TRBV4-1,TGCGCCAGCAGCCAAGGGGCAGTATTTAAAGCTTTCTTT,CASSQGAVFKAFF
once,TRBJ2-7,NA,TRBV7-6,TGTGCCAGCAGCCCAAAGGGTGGACTTCTACTGGGGGAGCAGTACTTC,CASSPKGGLLLGEQYF
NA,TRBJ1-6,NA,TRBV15,TGTGCCACCAGCAGAGATCGAGATGGTTATTCACCCCTCCACTTT,CATSRDRDGYSPLHF
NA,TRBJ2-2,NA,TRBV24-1,TGTGCCACCAGTGATTTTGGGGCTAACACCGGGGAGCTGTTTTTT,CATSDFGANTGELFF
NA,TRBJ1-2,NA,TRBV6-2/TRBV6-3,TGTGCCAGCAGTTACTCGGGGCAGGGCGGCGGCTACACCTTC,CASSYSGQGGGYTF
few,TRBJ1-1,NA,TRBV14,TGTGCCAGCAGCCAAGATCTTGGACAAATGAACACTGAAGCTTTCTTT,CASSQDLGQMNTEAFF
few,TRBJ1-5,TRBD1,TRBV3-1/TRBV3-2,TGTGCCAGCAGCCAAGAAGCAGGGGGCGGACAGCCCCAGCATTTT,CASSQEAGGGQPQHF
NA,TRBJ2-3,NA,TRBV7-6,TGTGCCAGCAGCTCATTTGCGGGAATGGGGGATACGCAGTATTTT,CASSSFAGMGDTQYF
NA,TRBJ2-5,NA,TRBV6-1,TGTGCCAGCAGTGAGGAAGGGGTGACCCAGTACTTC,CASSEEGVTQYF
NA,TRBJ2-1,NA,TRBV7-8,TGTGCCAGCAGCTTAGCATCGTCCAGGGCCCATGAGCAGTTCTTC,CASSLASSRAHEQFF
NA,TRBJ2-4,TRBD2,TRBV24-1,TGTGCCACCAGTGAGGGGGGGGCCAAAAACATTCAGTACTTC,CATSEGGAKNIQYF